This T cell receptor beta chain was captured by sequencing in a study of PD-L1 blockade in urothelial cancer (dated by TCRdb to 2017 to 2019). As for the study more broadly: Every patient began therapy in about 2014 and was given atezolizumab 1,200 mg intravenously every 3 weeks. About 90% of the 29 patients were males with bladder-origin urothelial cancer, and 18 of 29 reported a prior smoking history. Patients had an ECOG performance status of 0 or 1 and had received between 0 and 3 prior chemotherapy regimens. Blood samples were analyzed 3 weeks after the start of treatment (second dose) and 6 weeks after the start of treatment. Blood samples gave median yields of around 150,000 T cells and some 84,000 unique TCRs, along with a median clonality of about 0.084. The study, an exploratory multi-omic analysis, examined somatic, immune and clinical correlates of response to PD-L1 blockade with atezolizumab in urothelial cancer. Pretreatment tumor samples, along with matched peripheral blood collected serially before and after atezolizumab treatment, underwent TCR sequencing. Durable clinical benefit was defined as progression-free survival longer than 6 months, and TCR features were also tested against progression-free and overall survival. Whole exome sequencing and RNA sequencing of pretreatment tumors were performed alongside TCR sequencing in the same patients. Ten or so patients reached durable clinical benefit, while around 19 patients did not. Pretreatment blood TCR-seq was available for nearly 30 patients, at least one posttreatment blood collection was obtained for around 25 patients, and tumor TCR-seq was available for around 25 patients. What the research found in general, with its limitations: A pretreatment peripheral blood TCR clonality below the median was linked to improved progression-free and overall survival. Among patients with durable benefit, tumor-associated TCR clones showed greater expansion in peripheral blood 3 weeks after treatment started (n ≈ 21, p = 0.022). Because the sample size was small (n = 29) and many of the analyses were exploratory, the results are meant to be hypothesis-generating.

Details on this clone: Its binding antigen is unknown. There are no base qualities to consult, and no much larger clone falls within one base.

From the cysteine up to the phenylalanine, the CDR3 has a length of 13 residues. Only the CDR3 DNA is retained, 39 bases long and in frame from the first base. From a lookup of the germline V gene, CDR1 and CDR2 are SGHRS and YFSETQ. V is cut by 0 bases and J by 3 bases, and the space between the germline ends is 7 bases. The time point label on this specimen signifies: peripheral blood 6 weeks after treatment start. The cohort comprised 25 to 30 patients with locally advanced or metastatic urothelial carcinoma treated at Memorial Sloan Kettering on a trial protocol. Peripheral blood mononuclear cells were collected pretreatment and during treatment, at between 1 and 8 total time points per patient. The Qiagen DNeasy Blood extraction kit was used to purify genomic DNA from total PBMCs and from tumor samples. Collected pretreatment and during treatment, PBMCs were isolated and stored as previously described.

Synthetic TCR analog templates were spiked into each PCR so that absolute template abundance could be estimated from read counts. TCRbeta CDR3 regions were amplified from genomic DNA with bias-controlled V and J gene primers using the immunoSEQ assay. Sequencing of rearranged TCRbeta segments was performed at approximately 20X coverage. On the study's bioinformatics: Clustering was used to correct sequencing errors, and CDR3s were annotated against IMGT so that V, D and J genes could be assigned. Downstream analyses used only productive TCRbeta rearrangements and left out out-of-frame or stop-codon sequences. Clonality was computed as one minus Shannon entropy normalized by the log of the number of unique productive sequences. Clones differing between time points or between blood and tumor were identified by Fisher's exact test with Benjamini-Hochberg correction at adjusted p below 0.01. In TCRdb, the immuneACCESS table is reduced to in-frame sequences with V and J assigned. These tables do not hold every clone; where another copy was compared, an unresolved V gene accounts for under half, and the others remain unexplained. V, J and clone size are those of that table, while D and trimming were read from the DNA. The sample yields about 41,000 clones; 80% to 90% were counted once. 2.6% of the sample belongs to the ten largest clones.

The chain is assembled from TRBV5-1 and TRBJ2-7; the D gene cannot be resolved reliably. This TCR was sampled from a man aged 65-85 years with urothelial cancer. The material sequenced was PBMCs, taken around atezolizumab (anti-PD-L1) treatment. The DNA sequence is as follows: TGCGCCAGCAGCTTGGATACAGACTACGAGCAGTACTTC. It translates as CASSLDTDYEQYF.